This T cell receptor (beta chain) was identified during a study of cytomegalovirus exposure and HLA in healthy donors. CDR1 is SGHTS and CDR2 is YDEGEE in the germline V gene. The CDR3 totals 16 residues. V was trimmed by 3 bases and J by 3 bases, leaving 19 bases between them. 13 Jbeta primers and 60 Vbeta primers were used for the PCR. Sequencing used immunoSEQ multiplex PCR; TCRdb keeps in-frame clones, though not all of them. The sample consists of approximately 180,000 clones, about 80% of them appearing once. Material for sequencing was PBMCs. This chain joins TRBV5-8 and TRBJ2-7; no definite D call. The sequence derives from a woman aged 25 to 45 in good health and CMV-seronegative. CDR3 in amino acids: CASSSHRETSDYEQYF. Here the CDR3 DNA reads TGTGCCAGCAGCTCCCACCGAGAAACGTCCGACTACGAGCAGTACTTC. The full variable domain, rest sourced from reference TRBV5-8 and TRBJ2-7, is EAGVTQSPTHLIKTRGQQATLRCSPISGHTSVYWYQQALGLGLQFLLWYDEGEERNRGNFPPRFSGRQFPNYSSELNVNALELEDSALYLCASSSHRETSDYEQYFGPGTRLTVT.